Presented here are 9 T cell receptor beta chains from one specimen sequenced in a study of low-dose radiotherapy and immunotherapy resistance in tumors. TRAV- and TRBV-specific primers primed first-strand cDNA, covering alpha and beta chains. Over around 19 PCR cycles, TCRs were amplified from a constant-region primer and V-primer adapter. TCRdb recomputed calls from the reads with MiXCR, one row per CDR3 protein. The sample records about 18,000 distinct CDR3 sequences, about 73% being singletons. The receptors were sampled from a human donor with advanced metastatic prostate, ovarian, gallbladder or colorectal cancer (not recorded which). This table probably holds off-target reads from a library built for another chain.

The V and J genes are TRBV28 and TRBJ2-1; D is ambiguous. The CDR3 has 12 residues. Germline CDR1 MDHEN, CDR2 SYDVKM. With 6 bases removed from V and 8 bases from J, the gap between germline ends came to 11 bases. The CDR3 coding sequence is TGTGCCAGCAGCCCTTTTGAGTATGAGCAGTTCTTC. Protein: CASSPFEYEQFF.

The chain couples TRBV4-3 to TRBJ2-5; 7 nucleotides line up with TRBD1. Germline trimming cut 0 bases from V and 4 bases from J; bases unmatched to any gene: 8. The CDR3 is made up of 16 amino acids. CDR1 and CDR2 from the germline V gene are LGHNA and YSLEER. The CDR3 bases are TGCGCCAGCAGCCAAGACCATTTGACAGGGCGAGAGACCCAGTACTTC. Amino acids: CASSQDHLTGRETQYF.

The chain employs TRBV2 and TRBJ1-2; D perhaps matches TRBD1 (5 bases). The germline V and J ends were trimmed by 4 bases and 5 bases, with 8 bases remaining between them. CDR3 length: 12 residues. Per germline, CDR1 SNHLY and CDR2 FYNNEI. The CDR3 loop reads CASSGRVYGYTF. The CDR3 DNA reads TGTGCCAGCAGTGGCAGGGTATATGGCTACACCTTC.

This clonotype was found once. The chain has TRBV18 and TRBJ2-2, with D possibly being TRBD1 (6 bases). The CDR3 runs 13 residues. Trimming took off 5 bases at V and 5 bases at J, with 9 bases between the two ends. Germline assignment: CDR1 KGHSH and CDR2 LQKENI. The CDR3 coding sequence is TGTGCCAGCTCATCCACAGGGACCGGGGAGCTGTTTTTT. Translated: CASSSTGTGELFF.

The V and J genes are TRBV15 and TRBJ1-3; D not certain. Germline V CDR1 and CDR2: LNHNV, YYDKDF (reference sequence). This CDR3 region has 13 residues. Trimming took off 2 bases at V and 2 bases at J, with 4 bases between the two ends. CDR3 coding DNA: TGTGCCACCAGCAGATACCCTGGAAACACCATATATTTT. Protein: CATSRYPGNTIYF.

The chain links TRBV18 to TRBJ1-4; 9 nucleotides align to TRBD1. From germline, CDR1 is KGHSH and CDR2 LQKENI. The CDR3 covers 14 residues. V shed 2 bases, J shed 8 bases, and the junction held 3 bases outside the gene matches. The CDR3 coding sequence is TGTGCCAGCTCACCAGGGACAGGGCCCGAAAAACTGTTTTTT. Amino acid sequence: CASSPGTGPEKLFF. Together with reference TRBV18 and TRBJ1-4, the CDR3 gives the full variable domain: NAGVMQNPRHLVRRRGQEARLRCSPMKGHSHVYWYRQLPEEGLKFMVYLQKENIIDESGMPKERFSAEFPKEGPSILRIQQVVRGDSAAYFCASSPGTGPEKLFFGSGTQLSVL.

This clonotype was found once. The DNA for the CDR3 is TGTGCCAGCAGCTTAGATCTAGCGCTGCACTACGAGCAGTACTTC. It codes for CASSLDLALHYEQYF. This sequence joins TRBV7-2 and TRBJ2-7; D might be TRBD2 (6 bases). The germline V gene encodes CDR1 SGHTA and CDR2 FQGNSA. The V gene lost 1 base and the J gene lost 3 bases, with 13 bases spanning the gap. The length of the CDR3 is 15 residues.

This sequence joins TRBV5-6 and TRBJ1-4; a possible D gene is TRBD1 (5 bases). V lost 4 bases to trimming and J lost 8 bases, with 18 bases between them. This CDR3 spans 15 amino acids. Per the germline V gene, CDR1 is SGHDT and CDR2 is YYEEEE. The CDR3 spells CASSPAGGSQEKLFF. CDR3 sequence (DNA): TGTGCCAGCAGCCCAGCGGGGGGGAGTCAAGAAAAACTGTTTTTT.

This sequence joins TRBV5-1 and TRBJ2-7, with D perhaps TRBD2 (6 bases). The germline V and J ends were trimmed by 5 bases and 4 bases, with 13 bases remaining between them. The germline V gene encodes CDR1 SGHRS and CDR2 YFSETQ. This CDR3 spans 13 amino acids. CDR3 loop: CASRLPAGYEQYF. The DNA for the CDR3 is TGCGCCAGCAGGCTCCCCGCGGGGTACGAGCAGTACTTC.